This note documents a single TCR beta chain sequence. The target antigen is unknown. Samples each had at least 5.5 micrograms of total RNA extracted. The sample comes from a study of blood T cells in healthy people across ages. General study results and limits: There were more naive CD4+ cells and higher diversity in long-lived donors than in aged donors.

Sample-barcoded 5' priming and a J-beta primer mix drove a second PCR of about 6 to 12 cycles. TCRdb fed the 5' RACE reads into MiXCR, producing one record per CDR3 protein. The sample shows roughly 1,000,000 distinct CDR3 sequences, 20% to 25% of them seen only once. These data were also reused for a study on T cells of mothers and their children. That paper adds: The extracted RNA was employed in its entirety for cDNA synthesis, at roughly 1.6 ug per 15 ul.

The clonotype was recovered from a girl aged 2-10 years in good health. Sequencing input: blood.

The CDR3 nucleotides read TGTGCCAGCAGCTTCGGGGTCGGGAGGGCTCACACTGAAGCTTTCTTT. Encoded protein: CASSFGVGRAHTEAFF. This chain connects TRBV7-3 to TRBJ1-1; no reliable D call. V was shortened by 3 bases and J by 3 bases, with 17 bases between the two germline ends. Per the germline V gene, CDR1 is SGHTA and CDR2 is FQGTGA. The CDR3 totals 16 residues.